This T cell receptor beta chain appears in the sequencing data of a study of T-cell reconstitution after alpha-beta-depleted transplantation in children. This clonotype came up many times. The germline V gene encodes CDR1 SQVTM and CDR2 ANQGSEA. V lost 5 bases, J lost 9 bases, and 7 bases stayed unmatched. This CDR3 region has 13 residues. The library targeted TCRbeta and was prepared with unique molecular identifiers. TCRdb itself ran the PCR reads through MiXCR, one entry per CDR3 protein. This sample carries about 400,000 distinct CDR3 sequences, 10% to 15% of them seen once, and the ten largest clones take around 4.1%.

The sequence came from a human donor who donated a stem cell graft to a child with Fanconi anemia. This specimen consisted of PBMCs, obtained from the stem cell graft. This rearrangement joins TRBV29-1 to TRBJ2-1; TRBD1 matches 10 bases. The CDR3 spells CSVRTGGRGEQFF. CDR3 nucleotides: TGCAGCGTTCGGACAGGGGGACGCGGTGAGCAGTTCTTC.